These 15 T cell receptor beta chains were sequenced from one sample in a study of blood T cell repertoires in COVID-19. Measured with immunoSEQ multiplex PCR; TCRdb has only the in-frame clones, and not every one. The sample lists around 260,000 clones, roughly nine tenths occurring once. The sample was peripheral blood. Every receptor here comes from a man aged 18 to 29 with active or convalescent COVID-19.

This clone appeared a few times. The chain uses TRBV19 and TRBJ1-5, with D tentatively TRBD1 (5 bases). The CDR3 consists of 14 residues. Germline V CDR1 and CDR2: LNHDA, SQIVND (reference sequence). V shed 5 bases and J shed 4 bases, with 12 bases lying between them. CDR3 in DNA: TGTGCCAGTAGTTTCTCGACAGCGAATCAGCCCCAGCATTTT. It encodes CASSFSTANQPQHF.

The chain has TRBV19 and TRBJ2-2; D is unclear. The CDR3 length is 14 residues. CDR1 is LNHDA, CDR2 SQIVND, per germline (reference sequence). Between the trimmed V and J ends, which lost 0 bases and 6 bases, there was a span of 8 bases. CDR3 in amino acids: CASSIDLVSGELFF. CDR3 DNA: TGTGCCAGTAGTATAGATCTCGTCTCCGGGGAGCTGTTTTTT.

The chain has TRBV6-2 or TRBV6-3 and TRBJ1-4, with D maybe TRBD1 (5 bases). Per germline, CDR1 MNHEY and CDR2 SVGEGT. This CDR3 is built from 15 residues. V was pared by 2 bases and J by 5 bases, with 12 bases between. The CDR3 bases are TGTGCCAGCAGTTACCAACAGGCCGGGAATGAAAAACTGTTTTTT. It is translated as CASSYQQAGNEKLFF.

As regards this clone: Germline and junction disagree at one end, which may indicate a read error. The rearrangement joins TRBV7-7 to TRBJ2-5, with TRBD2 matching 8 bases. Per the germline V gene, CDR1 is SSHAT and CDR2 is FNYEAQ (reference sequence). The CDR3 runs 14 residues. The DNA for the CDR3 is TGTGCTAGCAGCTTTGGGACTAGTGATAAGACCCAGTACTTC. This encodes CASSFGTSDKTQYF.

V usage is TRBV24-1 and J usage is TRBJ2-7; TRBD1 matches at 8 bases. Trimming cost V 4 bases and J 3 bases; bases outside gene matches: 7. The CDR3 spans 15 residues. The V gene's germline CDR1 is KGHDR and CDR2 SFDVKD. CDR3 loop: CATSDPGQGGYEQYF. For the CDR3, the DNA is TGTGCCACCAGTGACCCCGGACAGGGTGGCTACGAGCAGTACTTC.

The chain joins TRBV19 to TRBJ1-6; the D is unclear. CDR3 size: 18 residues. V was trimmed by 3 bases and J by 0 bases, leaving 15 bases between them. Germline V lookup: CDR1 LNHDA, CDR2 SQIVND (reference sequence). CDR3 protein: CASSIYGHRSSYNSPLHF. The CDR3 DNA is TGTGCCAGTAGTATTTATGGTCACCGGAGCTCCTATAATTCACCCCTCCACTTT.

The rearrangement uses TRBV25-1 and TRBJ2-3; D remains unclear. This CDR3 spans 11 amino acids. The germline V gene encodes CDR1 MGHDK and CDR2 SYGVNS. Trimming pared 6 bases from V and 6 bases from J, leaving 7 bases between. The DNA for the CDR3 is TGTGCCAGCAGCCACGGGGATACGCAGTATTTT. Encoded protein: CASSHGDTQYF.

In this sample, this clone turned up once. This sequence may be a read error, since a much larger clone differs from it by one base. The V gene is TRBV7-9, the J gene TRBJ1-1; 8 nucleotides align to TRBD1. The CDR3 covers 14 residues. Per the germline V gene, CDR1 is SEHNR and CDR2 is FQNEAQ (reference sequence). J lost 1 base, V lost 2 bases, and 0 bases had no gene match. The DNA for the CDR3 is TGTGCCAGCAGCTTAACAGGGGGGAACACTGAAGCTTTCTTT. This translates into CASSLTGGNTEAFF. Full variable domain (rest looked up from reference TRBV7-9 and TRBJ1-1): DTGVSQNPRHKITKRGQNVTFRCDPISEHNRLYWYRQTLGQGPEFLTYFQNEAQLEKSRLLSDRFSAERPKGSFSTLEIQRTEQGDSAMYLCASSLTGGNTEAFFGQGTRLTVV.

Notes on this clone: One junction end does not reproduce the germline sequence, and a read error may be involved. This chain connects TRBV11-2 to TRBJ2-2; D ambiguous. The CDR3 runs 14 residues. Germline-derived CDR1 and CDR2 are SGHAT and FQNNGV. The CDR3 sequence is CASRSVANAGELFF. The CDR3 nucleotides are TGTGCCAGCAGAAGCGTGGCGAACGCCGGGGAGCTGTTTTTT.

The CDR3 region is CASSHWTGGNNEQFF. CDR3 DNA sequence: TGTGCCAGCAGCCACTGGACAGGGGGAAACAATGAGCAGTTCTTC. The chain combines TRBV6-2 or TRBV6-3 with TRBJ2-1; 10 bases line up with TRBD1. With 6 bases clipped from V and 5 bases from J, the junction kept 7 bases outside the gene matches. Germline CDR1 is MNHEY and CDR2 is SVGEGT. CDR3 size: 15 residues.

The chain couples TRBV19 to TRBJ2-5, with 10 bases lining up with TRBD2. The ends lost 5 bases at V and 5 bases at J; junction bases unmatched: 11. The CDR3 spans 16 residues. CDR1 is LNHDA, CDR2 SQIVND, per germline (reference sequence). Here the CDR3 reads CASSQKLAGAGETQYF. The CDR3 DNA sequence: TGTGCCAGTAGTCAAAAGCTAGCGGGAGCGGGGGAGACCCAGTACTTC.

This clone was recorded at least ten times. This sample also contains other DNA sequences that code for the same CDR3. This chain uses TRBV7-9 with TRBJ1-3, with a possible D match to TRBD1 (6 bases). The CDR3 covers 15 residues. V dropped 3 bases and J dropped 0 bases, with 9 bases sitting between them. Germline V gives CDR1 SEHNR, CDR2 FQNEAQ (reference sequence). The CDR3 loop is CASSFGQHSGNTIYF. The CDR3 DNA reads TGTGCCAGCAGCTTCGGACAGCACTCTGGAAACACCATATATTTT.

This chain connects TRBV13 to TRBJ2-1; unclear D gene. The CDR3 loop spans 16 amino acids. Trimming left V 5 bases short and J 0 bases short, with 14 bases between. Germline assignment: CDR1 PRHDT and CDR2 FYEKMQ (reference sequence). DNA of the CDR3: TGTGCCAGCAGCCCAAGTGGTTTTAGCTCCTACAATGAGCAGTTCTTC. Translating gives CASSPSGFSSYNEQFF.

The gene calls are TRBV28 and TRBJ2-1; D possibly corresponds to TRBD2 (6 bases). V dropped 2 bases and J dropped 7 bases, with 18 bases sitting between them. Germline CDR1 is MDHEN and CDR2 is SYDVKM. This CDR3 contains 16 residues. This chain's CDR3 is CASSLVDRGSWNEQFF. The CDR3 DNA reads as TGTGCCAGCAGTTTAGTCGACCGGGGGTCATGGAATGAGCAGTTCTTC.

The CDR3 region is CASKDRAGGYTF. CDR3 DNA sequence: TGTGCCAGCAAGGACAGGGCGGGGGGCTACACCTTC. The chain joins TRBV27 to TRBJ1-2, with 8 bases aligning to TRBD1. The V segment lost 7 bases and the J segment 8 bases; nucleotides outside the gene matches: 6. Germline V CDR1 and CDR2: MNHEY, SMNVEV (reference sequence). The CDR3 loop spans 12 amino acids.